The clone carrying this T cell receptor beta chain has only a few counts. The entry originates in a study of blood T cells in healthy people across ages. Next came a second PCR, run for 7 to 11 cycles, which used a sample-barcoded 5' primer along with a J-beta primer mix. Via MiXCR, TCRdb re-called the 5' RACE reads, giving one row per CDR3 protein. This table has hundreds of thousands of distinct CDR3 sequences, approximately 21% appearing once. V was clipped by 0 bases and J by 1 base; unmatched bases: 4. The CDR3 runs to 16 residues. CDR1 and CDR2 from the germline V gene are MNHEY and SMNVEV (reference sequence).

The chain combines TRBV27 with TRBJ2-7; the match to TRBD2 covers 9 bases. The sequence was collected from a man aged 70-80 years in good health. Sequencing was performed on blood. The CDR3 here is CASSLSSAGGSYEQYF. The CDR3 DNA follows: TGTGCCAGCAGTTTATCGAGCGCGGGAGGGTCCTACGAGCAGTACTTC.